This TCR beta chain emerged from a study of cytomegalovirus exposure and HLA in healthy donors. For the study at large: Of around 400 genotyped donors, 81% grouped in the Caucasian-associated ancestry cluster. Regarding the study as a whole: Cytomegalovirus status was reportedly diagnosed by the classifier with high sensitivity and specificity.

Note on this clone: Its target is unknown.

Amplification used 60 Vbeta primers and 13 Jbeta primers. Generated by immunoSEQ multiplex PCR, the TCRdb table keeps only in-frame clones and is missing some. The data hold some 94,000 clones, with around 73% observed a single time. Germline CDR1 is GTSNPN and CDR2 is SVGIG (reference sequence). Trimming removed 3 bases from V and 1 base from J, with 9 bases in between. CDR3 size: 13 residues. Sequenced sample: PBMCs. This chain joins TRBV30 and TRBJ1-1, with D possibly matching TRBD1 (5 bases). The clonotype comes from a man between 40 and 49 years old in good health and CMV-seronegative. The CDR3 reads CAWSADKNTEAFF. Here the CDR3 DNA reads TGTGCCTGGAGCGCGGACAAGAACACTGAAGCTTTCTTT.